This T cell receptor beta chain derives from a study of blood T cell repertoires in COVID-19. Whole-study context: COVID-19 samples from acute and convalescent phases originated in the United States, Italy and Spain.

The method was immunoSEQ multiplex PCR; TCRdb's version includes in-frame clones alone and lacks a portion of them. Of 340,000 or so clones listed, roughly 87% were seen once; the top ten hold 1%. Losses at the gene ends were 2 bases for V and 4 bases for J; bases not matched to a gene: 1. This CDR3 spans 14 amino acids. Germline V lookup: CDR1 MNHEY, CDR2 SVGAGI. The V call is TRBV6-5, the J call TRBJ2-5, with 10 bases aligning to TRBD1. The sequenced material came from peripheral blood. The sequence came from a man in his forties or fifties with active or convalescent COVID-19. The CDR3 DNA sequence: TGTGCCAGCAGTTACGGGACAGGGGTAGAGACCCAGTACTTC. Translated, it gives CASSYGTGVETQYF.